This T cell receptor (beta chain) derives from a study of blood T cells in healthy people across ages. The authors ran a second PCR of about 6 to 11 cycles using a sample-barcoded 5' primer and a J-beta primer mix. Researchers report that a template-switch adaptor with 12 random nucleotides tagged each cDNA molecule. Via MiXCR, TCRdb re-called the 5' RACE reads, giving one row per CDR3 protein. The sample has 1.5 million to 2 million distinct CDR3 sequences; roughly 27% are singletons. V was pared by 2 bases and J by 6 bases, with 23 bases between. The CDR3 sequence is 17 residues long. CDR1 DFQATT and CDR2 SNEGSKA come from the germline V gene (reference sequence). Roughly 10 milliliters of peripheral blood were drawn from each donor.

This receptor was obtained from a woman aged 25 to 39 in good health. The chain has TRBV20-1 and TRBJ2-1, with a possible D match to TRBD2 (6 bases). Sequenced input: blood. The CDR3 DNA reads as TGCAGTGCTAGAAATTCAGATAGAGGAGGCGGGGCCAATGAGCAGTTCTTC. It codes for CSARNSDRGGGANEQFF.